This TCR beta chain was retrieved from a study of blood T cell repertoires in COVID-19. Trimming left V 6 bases short and J 12 bases short, with 18 bases between. Germline CDR1 and CDR2: MNHEY and SMNVEV (reference sequence). The CDR3 runs to 14 residues. The data were produced by immunoSEQ multiplex PCR, yet TCRdb's version contains in-frame clones alone and is incomplete. The repertoire holds 200,000 to 300,000 clones, with approximately 89% as singletons. This TCR was sampled from a man aged 40-55 years who had recovered from COVID-19. This chain connects TRBV27 to TRBJ2-6, with D possibly TRBD1 on 6 matching bases. Material for sequencing was peripheral blood. The CDR3 DNA is TGTGCCAGCAGCCCAGGACAGACACGTTCCGTCCTGACTTTC. The encoded protein is CASSPGQTRSVLTF.